The 31 T cell receptor beta chains in this list originate from one sample, sequenced in a study of lymphopenia after photon versus proton radiotherapy (dated 2019 in TCRdb). Library preparation employed the immunoSEQ multiplex PCR assay. This is the immuneACCESS table as TCRdb keeps it, with only in-frame sequences that have V and J called. A part of the clones is gone; compared with another copy, unresolved V genes explain less than half, and the rest is unexplained. This sample gives tens of thousands of clones in total; 85% to 90% of them show up just once. 5% to 8.5% of the sample is taken by the ten largest. Sequencing used peripheral blood, obtained from a patient treated with proton-based radiotherapy. The receptor source for this set is a woman between 65 and 79 years old with pancreatic cancer. Some clones in this sample may be carry-over from other donors' samples.

The chain uses TRBV5-6 and TRBJ1-2, with TRBD1 as a possible D gene (6 bases). This CDR3 has 16 residues. V was cut by 4 bases and J by 8 bases, with 24 bases left in between. Per germline, CDR1 SGHDT and CDR2 YYEEEE. The DNA for the CDR3 is TGTGCCAGCAGCCGAACGGGGGGCGGCGGATCGTACGGCTACACCTTC. This codes for CASSRTGGGGSYGYTF.

The CDR3 sequence: CAISEEWNEQFF. The CDR3 DNA reads TGTGCCATCAGTGAAGAGTGGAATGAGCAGTTCTTC. The J gene is TRBJ2-1, the V gene TRBV10-3; no clear D. Germline V gives CDR1 ENHRY, CDR2 SYGVKD. There are 12 residues in the CDR3. Deletions cut 3 bases from V and 7 bases from J, with 7 bases between.

V gene TRBV2 combines with J gene TRBJ1-3, with a weak D call TRBD1 (5 bases). V lost 1 base, J lost 0 bases, and 10 bases lay in between. CDR1 and CDR2 from the germline V gene are SNHLY and FYNNEI. CDR3 length: 16 amino acids. In DNA, the CDR3 is TGTGCCAGCAGTGAAGATCCGGGGGACTCTGGAAACACCATATATTTT. Protein product: CASSEDPGDSGNTIYF. The variable domain in full, completed from reference TRBV2 and TRBJ1-3, reads EPEVTQTPSHQVTQMGQEVILRCVPISNHLYFYWYRQILGQKVEFLVSFYNNEISEKSEIFDDQFSVERPDGSNFTLKIRSTKLEDSAMYFCASSEDPGDSGNTIYFGEGSWLTVV.

In its sample, this clone was seen a few times. This chain joins TRBV7-2 and TRBJ1-5; possible D gene TRBD1, 5 bases. V was clipped by 3 bases and J by 5 bases, with 14 bases between them. The CDR3 is 15 residues long. The germline CDR1 and CDR2 sequences are SGHTA and FQGNSA. The CDR3 here is CASSLTGGDYQPQHF. The CDR3 DNA is TGTGCCAGCAGCTTGACTGGGGGGGACTATCAGCCCCAGCATTTT. Together with reference TRBV7-2 and TRBJ1-5, the CDR3 gives the full variable domain: GAGVSQSPSNKVTEKGKDVELRCDPISGHTALYWYRQSLGQGLEFLIYFQGNSAPDKSGLPSDRFSAERTGGSVSTLTIQRTQQEDSAVYLCASSLTGGDYQPQHFGDGTRLSIL.

The chain joins TRBV5-8 to TRBJ2-3; 10 nucleotides align to TRBD1. Trimming cost V 0 bases and J 2 bases; bases outside gene matches: 9. There are 18 residues in the CDR3. Germline V CDR1 and CDR2: SGHTS, YDEGEE. Here the CDR3 DNA reads TGTGCCAGCAGCTTGGCCTTCTTGACAGGGGGCTTCACAGATACGCAGTATTTT. It yields the protein CASSLAFLTGGFTDTQYF. Drawing the rest from reference TRBV5-8 and TRBJ2-3, the complete variable domain is EAGVTQSPTHLIKTRGQQATLRCSPISGHTSVYWYQQALGLGLQFLLWYDEGEERNRGNFPPRFSGRQFPNYSSELNVNALELEDSALYLCASSLAFLTGGFTDTQYFGPGTRLTVL.

The J gene is TRBJ2-7, the V gene TRBV7-2; perhaps TRBD2 as D (6 bases). CDR1 is SGHTA, CDR2 FQGNSA, per germline. V gave up 5 bases and J gave up 2 bases, with 22 bases separating them. This CDR3 comprises 17 residues. This CDR3 is CASSLGPTAGGAYEQYF. As DNA, the CDR3 is TGTGCCAGCAGCCTAGGACCTACGGCAGGCGGGGCCTACGAGCAGTACTTC.

The CDR3 is CASSYYGLAGETQYF. CDR3 coding DNA: TGTGCCAGCAGTTACTATGGACTAGCGGGAGAGACCCAGTACTTC. The chain combines TRBV6-6 with TRBJ2-5; 11 bases line up with TRBD2. CDR3 length equals 15 residues. J lost 4 bases, V lost 1 base, and 2 bases had no gene match. Looked up from germline, CDR1 is MNHNY and CDR2 is SVGAGI (reference sequence).

The chain has TRBV5-1 and TRBJ1-1, with 10 bases aligning to TRBD1. Germline V lookup: CDR1 SGHRS, CDR2 YFSETQ. The CDR3 has 15 amino acids. J gave up 8 bases and V 2 bases, and 9 bases lay outside the gene matches. This CDR3 is CASSFMGQGFTEAFF. In DNA form, the CDR3 reads TGCGCCAGCAGCTTCATGGGACAGGGGTTTACCGAAGCTTTCTTT.

This clone occurred a few times. The chain is built from TRBV9 and TRBJ2-4; TRBD1 matches 10 bases. The CDR3 covers 14 residues. Germline CDR1 and CDR2: SGDLS and YYNGEE. J was trimmed by 8 bases and V by 4 bases; bases with no gene match: 6. The CDR3 DNA reads TGTGCCAGCAGCCAGAGGACAGGGGGGGACATTCAGTACTTC. Encoded protein: CASSQRTGGDIQYF.

The gene calls are TRBV6-5 and TRBJ2-3; no clear D. CDR1 and CDR2 from the germline V gene are MNHEY and SVGAGI. This CDR3 is 14 amino acids long. V gave up 2 bases and J gave up 0 bases, with 6 bases separating them. The DNA for the CDR3 is TGTGCCAGCAGTTACGGCGGTAGCACAGATACGCAGTATTTT. As protein: CASSYGGSTDTQYF.

The rearrangement links TRBV27 to TRBJ2-2; D perhaps matches TRBD2 (5 bases). There are 15 residues in the CDR3. V lost 3 bases, J lost 3 bases, and 11 bases lay in between. Germline V lookup: CDR1 MNHEY, CDR2 SMNVEV (reference sequence). CDR3 in amino acids: CASSFWTRYTGELFF. The CDR3 DNA reads TGTGCCAGCAGTTTCTGGACTCGATACACCGGGGAGCTGTTTTTT.

The rearrangement uses TRBV7-2 and TRBJ2-5; 11 bases are a match to TRBD2. This CDR3 contains 16 residues. V shed 0 bases, J shed 4 bases, and the junction held 4 bases outside the gene matches. CDR1 and CDR2 (germline): SGHTA, FQGNSA. The CDR3 protein is CASSLALAGVPETQYF. Here the CDR3 DNA reads TGTGCCAGCAGCTTAGCACTAGCGGGAGTACCAGAGACCCAGTACTTC. The whole variable domain, remainder taken from reference TRBV7-2 and TRBJ2-5, is GAGVSQSPSNKVTEKGKDVELRCDPISGHTALYWYRQSLGQGLEFLIYFQGNSAPDKSGLPSDRFSAERTGGSVSTLTIQRTQQEDSAVYLCASSLALAGVPETQYFGPGTRLLVL.

This clone has a handful of counts. The chain is built from TRBV5-1 and TRBJ1-2; D may be TRBD1 (6 bases). The CDR3 has 16 amino acids. Germline values: CDR1 SGHRS, CDR2 YFSETQ. Trimming pared 3 bases from V and 2 bases from J, leaving 17 bases between. The CDR3 sequence is CASSSMVGAPNYGYTF. The CDR3 nucleotides read TGCGCCAGCAGCTCAATGGTGGGGGCCCCCAACTATGGCTACACCTTC.

The chain combines TRBV7-8 with TRBJ2-1, with 16 bases fitting TRBD2. Germline assignment: CDR1 SGHVS and CDR2 FQNEAQ. CDR3 size: 18 residues. J gave up 6 bases and V 2 bases, and 7 bases lay outside the gene matches. The CDR3 nucleotides read TGTGCCAGCAGCTTATCGGGGACTAGCGGGAGGGCCTTCAATGAGCAGTTCTTC. It translates to CASSLSGTSGRAFNEQFF.

CDR3 nucleotide sequence: TGTGCCTGGAGCGAAGGGACAGCCTACGAGCAGTACTTC. Amino acid sequence: CAWSEGTAYEQYF. The chain links TRBV30 to TRBJ2-7, with 7 nucleotides matching TRBD1. Germline V gene sequence: CDR1 GTSNPN, CDR2 SVGIG (reference sequence). The junction had 4 bases not matched to a gene; V was cut back by 3 bases and J by 2 bases. The CDR3 runs 13 residues.

Turning to this clone: Germline and junction disagree at one end, which may indicate a read error. This sequence joins TRBV18 and TRBJ2-1; TRBD2 matches 10 bases. Germline CDR1 is KGHSH and CDR2 is LQKENI. CDR3 size: 13 residues. This CDR3 reads CASSPGAGGPTVF. The CDR3 DNA reads as TGTGCCAGCTCACCGGGAGCGGGAGGGCCGACGGTCTTC.

J is TRBJ2-5 and V is TRBV28; 12 nucleotides line up with TRBD2. Trimming removed 6 bases from V and 4 bases from J; junction bases left unmatched: 9. CDR1 is MDHEN, CDR2 SYDVKM, per germline. The CDR3 length is 16 residues. The CDR3 sequence: CASRRRLAGARETQYF. CDR3 nucleotides: TGTGCCAGCAGACGACGACTAGCGGGAGCCCGAGAGACCCAGTACTTC.

This clone was picked up a small number of times. The chain carries TRBV15 and TRBJ1-5; 7 nucleotides match TRBD1. Germline V lookup: CDR1 LNHNV, CDR2 YYDKDF (reference sequence). The CDR3 covers 18 residues. With 0 bases clipped from V and 2 bases from J, the junction kept 10 bases outside the gene matches. CDR3 nucleotide sequence: TGTGCCACCAGCAGAGATTCCAATACAGGGGAGGGCAATCAGCCCCAGCATTTT. As protein: CATSRDSNTGEGNQPQHF. The full variable domain, with the rest looked up from reference TRBV15 and TRBJ1-5, is DAMVIQNPRYQVTQFGKPVTLSCSQTLNHNVMYWYQQKSSQAPKLLFHYYDKDFNNEADTPDNFQSRRPNTSFCFLDIRSPGLGDTAMYLCATSRDSNTGEGNQPQHFGDGTRLSIL.

The rearrangement uses TRBV4-3 and TRBJ2-3; 12 bases map to TRBD2. CDR3 length: 18 amino acids. Germline trimming cut 0 bases from V and 4 bases from J; bases unmatched to any gene: 8. CDR1 LGHNA and CDR2 YSLEER come from the germline V gene. In nucleotides, the CDR3 is TGCGCCAGCAGCCAAGATCAGGCTAGCGGGAGGGCCTCAGATACGCAGTATTTT. Amino acids: CASSQDQASGRASDTQYF.

This clone was seen a handful of times. This rearrangement joins TRBV28 to TRBJ2-7; 10 bases map to TRBD1. The junction had 10 bases not matched to a gene; V was cut back by 8 bases and J by 3 bases. CDR1 MDHEN and CDR2 SYDVKM come from the germline V gene. There are 15 residues in the CDR3. The chain's CDR3 is CASFPGTGVYYEQYF. The CDR3 bases are TGTGCCAGCTTCCCCGGGACAGGGGTGTACTACGAGCAGTACTTC.

The J gene is TRBJ2-7, the V gene TRBV2; the D gene is possibly TRBD1 (5 bases). Trimming cost V 5 bases and J 2 bases, with 10 bases left between them. This CDR3 comprises 13 residues. The V gene's germline CDR1 is SNHLY and CDR2 FYNNEI. CDR3 sequence: CASSIQATYEQYF. Here the CDR3 DNA reads TGTGCCAGCAGTATACAGGCGACCTACGAGCAGTACTTC.

This clone was detected only a few times. The V call is TRBV28, the J call TRBJ1-4; possible D gene TRBD1, 5 bases. CDR1 is MDHEN and CDR2 is SYDVKM in the germline V gene. V lost 6 bases and J lost 8, with 16 bases in between. The CDR3 contains 14 residues. The CDR3 loop is CASRRDRAQEKLFF. The CDR3 DNA sequence: TGTGCCAGCAGGCGGGACCGGGCGCAGGAAAAACTGTTTTTT.

V is TRBV30 and J is TRBJ1-5; perhaps TRBD1 as D (5 bases). The germline V and J ends were trimmed by 4 bases and 6 bases, with 13 bases remaining between them. CDR1 is GTSNPN and CDR2 is SVGIG in the germline V gene (reference sequence). There are 13 residues in the CDR3. The CDR3 protein is CAWNRDGGQPQHF. CDR3 bases: TGTGCCTGGAACCGGGACGGGGGTCAGCCCCAGCATTTT.

The J gene is TRBJ2-7, the V gene TRBV18; D not resolved. The CDR3 has 13 amino acids. The V and J ends lost 2 bases and 6 bases respectively, with 11 bases between them. Looked up from germline, CDR1 is KGHSH and CDR2 is LQKENI. In DNA form, the CDR3 reads TGTGCCAGCTCACCAGGGTTCCAAGGCGAGCAGTACTTC. Amino acid sequence: CASSPGFQGEQYF. Full variable domain (missing parts from reference TRBV18 and TRBJ2-7): NAGVMQNPRHLVRRRGQEARLRCSPMKGHSHVYWYRQLPEEGLKFMVYLQKENIIDESGMPKERFSAEFPKEGPSILRIQQVVRGDSAAYFCASSPGFQGEQYFGPGTRLTVT.

V and J are TRBV28 and TRBJ2-5; D may correspond to TRBD1 or TRBD2 (5 bases each). The end of the DNA fits TRBJ2-7 better, so the J call may be wrong. The CDR3 spans 12 residues. Germline-derived CDR1 and CDR2 are MDHEN and SYDVKM. CDR3 DNA sequence: TGTGCCAGCAGCTCGGGGCCCTACGAGCAGTACTTC. Translating it yields CASSSGPYEQYF.

This chain links TRBV6-1 with TRBJ2-2; TRBD2 matches 10 bases. The length of the CDR3 is 14 residues. Germline CDR1 and CDR2: MNHNS and SASEGT. The V segment lost 9 bases and the J segment 1 base; nucleotides outside the gene matches: 2. The CDR3 nucleotides are TGTGCCAGTGGACTAGCGGTGAACACCGGGGAGCTGTTTTTT. Translating gives CASGLAVNTGELFF.

CDR3 loop: CASSPRVFPQPQHF. In nucleotides, the CDR3 is TGTGCCAGCAGTCCCAGGGTTTTCCCTCAGCCCCAGCATTTT. The chain carries TRBV28 and TRBJ1-5, with D maybe TRBD1 (5 bases). This CDR3 has 14 amino acids. V lost 5 bases and J lost 6, with 14 bases in between. Germline V gene data show CDR1 as MDHEN and CDR2 as SYDVKM.

This chain joins TRBV23-1 and TRBJ1-1, with unresolved D. TRBV23-1 qualifies as an ORF whose function is uncertain. The CDR3 has 16 amino acids. The V end lost 2 bases, the J end lost 0 bases, and 13 bases lay between the germline ends. The CDR3 here is CASSQGPGLVNTEAFF. The CDR3 DNA follows: TGCGCCAGCAGTCAAGGGCCAGGACTCGTGAACACTGAAGCTTTCTTT.

V usage is TRBV6-5 and J usage is TRBJ1-5; possibly TRBD1 for D (5 bases). Per germline, CDR1 MNHEY and CDR2 SVGAGI. Deletions cut 4 bases from V and 2 bases from J, with 12 bases between. CDR3 size: 15 residues. CDR3 coding DNA: TGTGCCAGCAGTTGGGGCGGATCCGGCAATCAGCCCCAGCATTTT. Protein sequence: CASSWGGSGNQPQHF.

The chain recombines TRBV28 with TRBJ2-7; possible D gene TRBD2, 6 bases. The CDR3 sequence is 15 residues long. Trimming took off 5 bases at V and 0 bases at J, with 14 bases between the two ends. The germline gives CDR1 MDHEN, CDR2 SYDVKM. The CDR3 region has the DNA TGTGCCAGCAGTGTATCCCGGGACTCCTCCTACGAGCAGTACTTC. It encodes CASSVSRDSSYEQYF.

The V and J genes are TRBV29-1 and TRBJ2-6; D is undetermined. Between the trimmed V and J ends, which lost 1 base and 2 bases, there was a span of 6 bases. This CDR3 has 14 amino acids. The germline gives CDR1 SQVTM, CDR2 ANQGSEA. The CDR3 reads CSVEAPAGANVLTF. The CDR3 DNA reads TGCAGCGTTGAAGCCCCAGCTGGGGCCAACGTCCTGACTTTC.